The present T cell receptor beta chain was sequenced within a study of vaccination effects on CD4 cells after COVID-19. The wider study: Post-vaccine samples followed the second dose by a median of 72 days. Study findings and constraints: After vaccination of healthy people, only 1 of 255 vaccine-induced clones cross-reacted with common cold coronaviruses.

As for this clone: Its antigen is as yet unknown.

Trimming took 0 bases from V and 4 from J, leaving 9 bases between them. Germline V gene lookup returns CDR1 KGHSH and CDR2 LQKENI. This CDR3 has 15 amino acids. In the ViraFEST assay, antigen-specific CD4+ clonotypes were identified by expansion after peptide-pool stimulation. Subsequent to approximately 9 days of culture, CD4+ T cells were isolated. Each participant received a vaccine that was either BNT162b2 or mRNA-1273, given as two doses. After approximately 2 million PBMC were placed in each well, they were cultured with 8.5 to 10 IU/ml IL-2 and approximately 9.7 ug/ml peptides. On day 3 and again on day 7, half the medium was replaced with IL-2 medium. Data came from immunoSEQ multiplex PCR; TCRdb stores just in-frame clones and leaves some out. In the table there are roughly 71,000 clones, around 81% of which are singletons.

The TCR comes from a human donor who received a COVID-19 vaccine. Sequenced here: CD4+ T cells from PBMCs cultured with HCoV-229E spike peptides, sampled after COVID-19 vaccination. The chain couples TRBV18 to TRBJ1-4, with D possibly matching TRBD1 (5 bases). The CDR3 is CASSPPWGRNEKLFF. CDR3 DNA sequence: TGTGCCAGCTCACCACCGTGGGGACGTAATGAAAAACTGTTTTTT.